These 5 T cell receptor beta chains originate from one sample sequenced in a study of blood T cell repertoires in COVID-19. Profiled with immunoSEQ multiplex PCR; TCRdb holds only in-frame clones, not every one. This sample yields approximately 240,000 clones, of which 80% to 85% are seen a single time; roughly 20% belongs to the top ten. Source material: peripheral blood. The receptors stem from a woman of 80 years or more with active or convalescent COVID-19.

The chain employs TRBV12-3 or TRBV12-4 and TRBJ1-5; the match to TRBD1 covers 9 bases. J gave up 5 bases and V 4 bases, and 0 bases lay outside the gene matches. The CDR3 contains 13 residues. The CDR3 bases are TGTGCCAGCAGTTGGGACAGGGATCAGCCCCAGCATTTT. It yields the protein CASSWDRDQPQHF.

The V gene is TRBV3-1 (or the pseudogene TRBV3-2), the J gene TRBJ2-2; no definite D call. This CDR3 has 16 residues. V lost 2 bases and J lost 1, with 11 bases in between. CDR1 is LGHDT, CDR2 YNNKEL, per germline (reference sequence). The CDR3: CASSQSAVLNTGELFF. The CDR3 coding sequence is TGTGCCAGCAGCCAATCCGCGGTGCTGAACACCGGGGAGCTGTTTTTT.

The V and J genes are TRBV7-9 and TRBJ2-3; maybe TRBD2 (5 bases). The germline CDR1 and CDR2 sequences are SEHNR and FQNEAQ (reference sequence). Trimming removed 6 bases at V and 10 bases at J, with 17 bases between. This CDR3 has 13 residues. This CDR3 reads CASSPASSSAQYF. The DNA of the CDR3 is TGTGCCAGCAGTCCGGCTTCTAGCTCCGCGCAGTATTTT.

The chain uses TRBV30 and TRBJ1-2; TRBD1 agrees at 9 bases. The germline V gene encodes CDR1 GTSNPN and CDR2 SVGIG (reference sequence). Unmatched junction bases numbered 4, after V lost 4 bases and J lost 4 bases. The CDR3 length is 13 residues. The CDR3 DNA reads as TGTGCCTGGACCCTGACAGGGGGCTATGGCTACACCTTC. Translating gives CAWTLTGGYGYTF.

This clone has only a few counts. Other DNA sequences in this sample translate to the same CDR3. The chain couples TRBV7-9 to TRBJ1-1, with D possibly being TRBD1 (5 bases). V dropped 5 bases and J dropped 1 base, with 8 bases sitting between them. Germline CDR1 and CDR2: SEHNR and FQNEAQ (reference sequence). This CDR3 comprises 13 residues. CDR3 nucleotides: TGTGCCAGCAGCCTACAGGAGAACACTGAAGCTTTCTTT. Its protein product is CASSLQENTEAFF. Filled out from reference TRBV7-9 and TRBJ1-1, the complete variable domain reads DTGVSQNPRHKITKRGQNVTFRCDPISEHNRLYWYRQTLGQGPEFLTYFQNEAQLEKSRLLSDRFSAERPKGSFSTLEIQRTEQGDSAMYLCASSLQENTEAFFGQGTRLTVV.